This entry lists 29 T cell receptor beta chains sequenced from one sample in a study of Tregs in tolerant kidney transplant recipients. TCRdb's table, derived via immunoSEQ multiplex PCR, lists solely in-frame clones and lacks some. The sample gives some 250,000 clones, 80% to 85% of which show up once; 0.5% to 0.65% is in the top ten. The sequenced sample was CD4+ T cells from blood. These receptors came from a human donor in good health.

The rearrangement links TRBV5-1 to TRBJ1-2, with unresolved D. The CDR3 is 12 amino acids. Germline V lookup: CDR1 SGHRS, CDR2 YFSETQ. Between the trimmed V and J ends, which lost 4 bases and 8 bases, there was a span of 12 bases. CDR3 in amino acids: CASSPEGWGYTF. CDR3 DNA sequence: TGCGCCAGCAGCCCCGAAGGATGGGGCTACACCTTC.

The genes are TRBV18 and TRBJ1-4; no firm D call. The CDR3 sequence is 16 residues long. Germline CDR1 KGHSH, CDR2 LQKENI. V lost 1 base, J lost 0 bases, and 9 bases lay in between. The CDR3 spells CASSPQGLATNEKLFF. The CDR3 DNA reads TGTGCCAGCTCACCACAGGGTTTAGCAACTAATGAAAAACTGTTTTTT.

The rearrangement links TRBV12-5 to TRBJ2-2; TRBD2 aligns across 7 bases. The CDR3 runs to 14 residues. The junction had 4 bases not matched to a gene; V was cut back by 5 bases and J by 4 bases. Germline CDR1 is LGHNT and CDR2 is FRNRAP. CDR3 sequence (DNA): TGTGCTAGTGGTGAACGGGGGGTCACCGGGGAGCTGTTTTTT. Translation gives CASGERGVTGELFF.

This rearrangement joins TRBV19 to TRBJ1-1, with D unclear. CDR1 and CDR2 from the germline V gene are LNHDA and SQIVND (reference sequence). The CDR3 sequence is 13 residues long. V lost 2 bases to trimming and J lost 2 bases, with 6 bases between them. CDR3 bases: TGTGCCAGTAGTATACAGGTTAACACTGAAGCTTTCTTT. It is translated as CASSIQVNTEAFF.

This sequence joins TRBV7-9 and TRBJ2-5; D possibly corresponds to TRBD2 (6 bases). In germline, CDR1 is SEHNR, CDR2 FQNEAQ (reference sequence). The CDR3 is 14 amino acids. V was shortened by 3 bases and J by 9 bases, with 17 bases between the two germline ends. In DNA form, the CDR3 reads TGTGCCAGCAGCTTGGAACGGACTACTCGGGCCCAGTACTTC. This sequence encodes CASSLERTTRAQYF.

This clone came up a few times. The genes are TRBV7-6 and TRBJ2-1; a weak D match, TRBD1 (5 bases). Germline values: CDR1 SGHVS, CDR2 FNYEAQ. CDR3 length equals 12 residues. V lost 9 bases and J 4 bases, leaving 10 bases between the germline ends. The CDR3 DNA sequence: TGTGCCAGTAGTTCAGGGTACAATGAGCAGTTCTTC. It yields the protein CASSSGYNEQFF.

The chain carries TRBV5-1 and TRBJ2-5, with TRBD2 identical over 11 bases. The V and J ends lost 3 bases and 5 bases, in that order; junction bases with no gene match: 9. This CDR3 spans 16 amino acids. The germline V gene encodes CDR1 SGHRS and CDR2 YFSETQ. CDR3 sequence (DNA): TGCGCCAGCAGCTACAGACTAGCGGGATCTAGGGAGACCCAGTACTTC. It codes for CASSYRLAGSRETQYF. Filled out from reference TRBV5-1 and TRBJ2-5, the complete variable domain reads KAGVTQTPRYLIKTRGQQVTLSCSPISGHRSVSWYQQTPGQGLQFLFEYFSETQRNKGNFPGRFSGRQFSNSRSEMNVSTLELGDSALYLCASSYRLAGSRETQYFGPGTRLLVL.

The CDR3 loop reads CASRLTATYEQYF. The CDR3 DNA follows: TGTGCCAGCAGGCTAACAGCGACCTACGAGCAGTACTTC. V gene TRBV6-5 combines with J gene TRBJ2-7, with no clear D. V was clipped by 6 bases and J by 2 bases, with 11 bases between them. CDR1 MNHEY and CDR2 SVGAGI come from the germline V gene. This CDR3 has 13 amino acids.

In this sample, this clone turned up a few times. CDR3 in amino acids: CASSPTATVDTQYF. The CDR3 DNA follows: TGTGCCAGCAGCCCAACAGCGACGGTAGATACGCAGTATTTT. The J gene is TRBJ2-3, the V gene TRBV7-7; D remains ambiguous. Germline CDR1 reads SSHAT; CDR2 reads FNYEAQ (reference sequence). The CDR3 totals 14 residues. V lost 5 bases to trimming and J lost 5 bases, with 14 bases between them.

The genes are TRBV6-6 and TRBJ2-2, with D uncertain. The CDR3 sequence is 14 residues long. Looked up from germline, CDR1 is MNHNY and CDR2 is SVGAGI (reference sequence). V was cut by 6 bases and J by 6 bases, with 14 bases left in between. The CDR3 DNA sequence: TGTGCCAGCAGCCCCATAGGGCCCCCCGGGGAGCTGTTTTTT. Translated, it gives CASSPIGPPGELFF.

J is TRBJ1-1 and V is TRBV19; 8 bases agree with TRBD1. Germline CDR1 LNHDA, CDR2 SQIVND (reference sequence). The V gene end was trimmed by 6 bases and the J gene end by 7 bases; junction bases not matched to a gene: 7. The CDR3 has 13 amino acids. The DNA for the CDR3 is TGTGCCAGTAGACTCGACAGGGGAGATGAAGCTTTCTTT. Encoded protein: CASRLDRGDEAFF.

This chain links TRBV7-2 with TRBJ2-4; D not resolved. The germline V and J ends were trimmed by 5 bases and 6 bases, with 20 bases remaining between them. The CDR3 contains 16 residues. Germline V CDR1 and CDR2: SGHTA, FQGNSA. The CDR3 sequence is CASSPIPLIIGNIQYF. The DNA for the CDR3 is TGTGCCAGCAGCCCCATCCCCCTAATTATTGGAAACATTCAGTACTTC.

The V and J genes are TRBV7-9 and TRBJ2-5; D is uncertain. V was clipped by 2 bases and J by 4 bases, with 20 bases between them. The length of the CDR3 is 17 residues. Germline V lookup: CDR1 SEHNR, CDR2 FQNEAQ (reference sequence). The CDR3 here is CASSLFVSRPGPETQYF. In DNA form, the CDR3 reads TGTGCCAGCAGCTTATTTGTCTCCCGTCCAGGACCAGAGACCCAGTACTTC.

The chain links TRBV5-1 to TRBJ2-2; 8 nucleotides match TRBD1. CDR3 length: 17 amino acids. Per the germline V gene, CDR1 is SGHRS and CDR2 is YFSETQ. V was pared by 3 bases and J by 2 bases, with 9 bases of the junction left unmatched. CDR3 residues: CASSWGGQGGNTGELFF. As DNA, the CDR3 is TGCGCCAGCAGCTGGGGAGGACAGGGTGGAAACACCGGGGAGCTGTTTTTT.

This sequence joins TRBV14 and TRBJ2-7; TRBD1 agrees at 9 bases. Trimming removed 4 bases from V and 5 bases from J; junction bases left unmatched: 9. Germline V gene data show CDR1 as SGHDN and CDR2 as FVKESK. The CDR3 has 15 amino acids. The CDR3, as DNA: TGTGCCAGCAGCCGAACCGGGACAGGGTTACACGAGCAGTACTTC. Amino acids: CASSRTGTGLHEQYF.

The V and J genes are TRBV27 and TRBJ2-1, with D perhaps assigned TRBD1 or TRBD2 (5 bases each). This CDR3 contains 12 residues. The V and J ends lost 6 bases and 15 bases respectively, with 18 bases between them. CDR1 is MNHEY, CDR2 SMNVEV, per germline (reference sequence). The CDR3 sequence: CASSIYRDALFF. The CDR3, as DNA: TGTGCCAGCAGCATATACCGGGACGCGCTGTTCTTC.

The J gene is TRBJ1-3, the V gene TRBV29-1, with D possibly being TRBD1 (5 bases). V lost 5 bases and J 0 bases, leaving 14 bases between the germline ends. Germline CDR1 SQVTM, CDR2 ANQGSEA. CDR3 size: 15 residues. CDR3 residues: CSVREGTNSGNTIYF. The CDR3 bases are TGCAGCGTTCGCGAAGGGACCAACTCTGGAAACACCATATATTTT.

The CDR3 sequence is CASKTLGAGTQETQYF. The CDR3 nucleotides read TGTGCCAGTAAGACCTTGGGGGCGGGGACTCAAGAGACCCAGTACTTC. V gene TRBV19 combines with J gene TRBJ2-5; the D call may be TRBD1 or TRBD2 (6 bases each). This CDR3 has 16 residues. Per the germline V gene, CDR1 is LNHDA and CDR2 is SQIVND (reference sequence). With 7 bases removed from V and 2 bases from J, the gap between germline ends came to 20 bases.

The rearrangement links TRBV6-6 to TRBJ2-2; 12 nucleotides agree with TRBD1. Germline V lookup: CDR1 MNHNY, CDR2 SVGAGI (reference sequence). This CDR3 comprises 16 residues. V was pared by 2 bases and J by 5 bases, with 3 bases of the junction left unmatched. The CDR3 loop is CASSYRDRGLTGELFF. CDR3 DNA: TGTGCCAGCAGTTACCGGGACAGGGGGCTAACCGGGGAGCTGTTTTTT.

The V and J genes are TRBV7-3 and TRBJ2-1; no firm D call. V was cut by 5 bases and J by 6 bases, with 26 bases left in between. CDR1 is SGHTA and CDR2 is FQGTGA in the germline V gene. This CDR3 has 18 residues. The CDR3 sequence: CASSPKALGSLFSNEQFF. CDR3 DNA sequence: TGTGCCAGCAGCCCAAAAGCCCTTGGCAGCTTATTTTCCAATGAGCAGTTCTTC.

This clone was seen just once. The J gene is TRBJ2-1, the V gene TRBV19; possible D gene TRBD1, 6 bases. Trimming pared 3 bases from V and 4 bases from J, leaving 10 bases between. CDR1 is LNHDA and CDR2 is SQIVND in the germline V gene (reference sequence). This CDR3 is 14 amino acids long. In DNA form, the CDR3 reads TGTGCCAGTAGTATTCACACAGGGTACAATGAGCAGTTCTTC. This sequence encodes CASSIHTGYNEQFF.

The J gene is TRBJ2-1, the V gene TRBV5-1; 15 bases line up with TRBD2. J gave up 7 bases and V 4 bases, and 9 bases lay outside the gene matches. CDR3 length equals 17 residues. Germline CDR1 and CDR2: SGHRS and YFSETQ. The CDR3 is CASSAPSGTSGRNEQFF. The CDR3 nucleotides read TGCGCCAGCAGCGCACCCTCCGGGACTAGCGGGAGGAATGAGCAGTTCTTC.

The J gene is TRBJ2-3, the V gene TRBV5-1, with TRBD2 as a possible D gene (7 bases). This CDR3 has 12 residues. Germline V CDR1 and CDR2: SGHRS, YFSETQ. Trimming cost V 3 bases and J 10 bases, with 12 bases left between them. The CDR3 sequence is CASSWEGEAQYF. CDR3 DNA sequence: TGCGCCAGCAGCTGGGAGGGGGAGGCGCAGTATTTT.

This rearrangement joins TRBV6-1 to TRBJ1-1, with D tentatively TRBD1 (5 bases). CDR3 size: 12 residues. Trimming pared 6 bases from V and 4 bases from J, leaving 9 bases between. Germline values: CDR1 MNHNS, CDR2 SASEGT. This CDR3 reads CASRRRATEAFF. The CDR3 nucleotides read TGTGCCAGCAGGCGCAGGGCCACTGAAGCTTTCTTT.

This rearrangement joins TRBV19 to TRBJ2-1; either TRBD1 or TRBD2 may fit D (5 bases each). Germline V gene lookup returns CDR1 LNHDA and CDR2 SQIVND (reference sequence). CDR3 size: 12 residues. The germline V and J ends were trimmed by 5 bases and 6 bases, with 8 bases remaining between them. CDR3 sequence (DNA): TGTGCCAGTAGTGAGGGGTCCAATGAGCAGTTCTTC. Residues: CASSEGSNEQFF. Based on the CDR3 plus reference TRBV19 and TRBJ2-1, the full variable domain is DGGITQSPKYLFRKEGQNVTLSCEQNLNHDAMYWYRQDPGQGLRLIYYSQIVNDFQKGDIAEGYSVSREKKESFPLTVTSAQKNPTAFYLCASSEGSNEQFFGPGTRLTVL.

The chain is built from TRBV6-5 and TRBJ2-1; 11 bases align to TRBD2. The V segment lost 4 bases and the J segment 7 bases; nucleotides outside the gene matches: 9. The germline gives CDR1 MNHEY, CDR2 SVGAGI. The CDR3 is made up of 16 amino acids. CDR3 loop: CASSSLAGGGKNEQFF. CDR3 in DNA: TGTGCCAGCAGTTCATTAGCGGGAGGGGGGAAAAATGAGCAGTTCTTC.

The V call is TRBV5-4, the J call TRBJ1-2; 7 nucleotides line up with TRBD1. The V gene end was trimmed by 4 bases and the J gene end by 6 bases; junction bases not matched to a gene: 12. The CDR3 loop spans 15 amino acids. Germline V gives CDR1 SGHNT, CDR2 YYREEE (reference sequence). The CDR3 sequence: CASSPRTGSNHGYTF. In DNA, the CDR3 is TGTGCCAGCAGCCCCCGGACAGGCTCGAACCATGGCTACACCTTC.

CDR3 loop: CASSTDVNTEAFF. CDR3 coding DNA: TGTGCCAGCAGTACGGACGTGAACACTGAAGCTTTCTTT. The V and J genes are TRBV5-4 and TRBJ1-1; the D is unclear. V was cut by 5 bases and J by 0 bases, with 8 bases left in between. The CDR3 totals 13 residues. Germline V CDR1 and CDR2: SGHNT, YYREEE (reference sequence).

V usage is TRBV4-1 and J usage is TRBJ2-5; no firm D call. This CDR3 has 16 amino acids. V lost 0 bases and J 5 bases, leaving 16 bases between the germline ends. From germline, CDR1 is MGHRA and CDR2 YSYEKL. CDR3 sequence reads: CASSQDPRPGWETQYF. CDR3 DNA sequence: TGCGCCAGCAGCCAAGACCCAAGACCTGGTTGGGAGACCCAGTACTTC.